The 5 T cell receptor beta chains below all came from one sample that was sequenced in a study of cytomegalovirus exposure and HLA in healthy donors. Both 60 Vbeta primers and 13 Jbeta primers went into the PCR. Produced via immunoSEQ multiplex PCR; TCRdb's table is partial and in-frame only. The data hold 200,000 to 250,000 clones, with 70% to 80% observed a single time. Material: PBMCs. These TCRs come from a girl aged 2 to 10 in good health and CMV-seronegative.

This rearrangement joins TRBV7-6 to TRBJ2-1, with D perhaps TRBD2 (5 bases). V was trimmed by 5 bases and J by 8 bases, leaving 7 bases between them. CDR1 and CDR2 (germline): SGHVS, FNYEAQ. CDR3 size: 11 residues. The CDR3 region has the DNA TGTGCCAGCAGCCCACTAGATGAGCAGTTCTTC. Translating gives CASSPLDEQFF.

The chain recombines TRBV6-5 with TRBJ2-1; TRBD2 agrees at 13 bases. The trim removed 6 bases at V and 16 bases at J, leaving 6 bases unmatched. Germline CDR1 MNHEY, CDR2 SVGAGI. The CDR3 is made up of 12 amino acids. Here the CDR3 reads CASSLGTSGEFF. The CDR3 DNA reads as TGTGCCAGCAGCCTCGGGACTAGCGGGGAATTCTTC.

This clone occurred a few times. The V call is TRBV5-1, the J call TRBJ2-1; 9 bases align to TRBD2. This CDR3 spans 14 amino acids. Per germline, CDR1 SGHRS and CDR2 YFSETQ. The junction had 8 bases not matched to a gene; V was cut back by 4 bases and J by 9 bases. CDR3 amino acids: CASSTGTSRREQFF. CDR3 coding DNA: TGCGCCAGCAGCACCGGGACTAGCCGACGTGAGCAGTTCTTC.

This clone was observed once. This chain links TRBV4-1 with TRBJ1-5; D not resolved. This CDR3 contains 15 residues. In germline, CDR1 is MGHRA, CDR2 YSYEKL. Trimming took off 0 bases at V and 4 bases at J, with 10 bases between the two ends. CDR3 protein: CASSQERYVNQPQHF. In DNA form, the CDR3 reads TGCGCCAGCAGCCAAGAGAGGTACGTAAATCAGCCCCAGCATTTT.

This chain uses TRBV9 with TRBJ1-6, with D possibly being TRBD1 (6 bases). Germline V gives CDR1 SGDLS, CDR2 YYNGEE. The V end lost 5 bases, the J end lost 13 bases, and 13 bases lay between the germline ends. The CDR3 is 12 amino acids. In DNA form, the CDR3 reads TGTGCCAGCAGTTCAGGGGTCCCCCCCCTCCACTTT. As protein: CASSSGVPPLHF.